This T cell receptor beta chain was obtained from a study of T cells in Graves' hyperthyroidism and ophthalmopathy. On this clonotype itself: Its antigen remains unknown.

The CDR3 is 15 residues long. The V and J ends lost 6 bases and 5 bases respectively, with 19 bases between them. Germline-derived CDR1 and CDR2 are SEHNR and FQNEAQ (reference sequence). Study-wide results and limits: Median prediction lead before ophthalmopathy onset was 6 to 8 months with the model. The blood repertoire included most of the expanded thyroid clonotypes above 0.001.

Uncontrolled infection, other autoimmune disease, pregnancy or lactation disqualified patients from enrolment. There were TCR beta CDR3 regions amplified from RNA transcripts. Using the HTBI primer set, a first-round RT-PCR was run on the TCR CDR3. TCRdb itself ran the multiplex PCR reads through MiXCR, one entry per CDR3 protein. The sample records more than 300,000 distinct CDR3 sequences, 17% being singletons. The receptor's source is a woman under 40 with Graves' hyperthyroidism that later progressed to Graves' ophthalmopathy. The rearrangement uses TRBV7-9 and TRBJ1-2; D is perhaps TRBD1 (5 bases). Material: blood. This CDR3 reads CASSSAGGTLYGYTF. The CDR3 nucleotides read TGTGCCAGCAGTTCAGCGGGGGGTACCTTATATGGCTACACCTTC.